The 24 T cell receptor beta chains below all came from one sample that was sequenced in a study of blood T cell repertoires in COVID-19. Assay: immunoSEQ multiplex PCR; the TCRdb copy retains only in-frame clones and omits some. Here the sample spans around 150,000 clones, about 80% being singletons. Sequenced input: peripheral blood. The source is a woman of 80 years or more with acute or convalescent COVID-19.

The chain couples TRBV10-3 to TRBJ1-1; D is perhaps TRBD1 (5 bases). Germline V CDR1 and CDR2: ENHRY, SYGVKD. The CDR3 extends over 13 amino acids. V lost 7 bases and J lost 1, with 10 bases in between. CDR3 loop: CAIISDRNTEAFF. The CDR3 coding sequence is TGTGCCATCATTTCAGACAGGAACACTGAAGCTTTCTTT.

This clone was counted once. V and J are TRBV27 and TRBJ2-7; D remains unclear. Germline CDR1 MNHEY, CDR2 SMNVEV (reference sequence). This CDR3 has 16 residues. The V and J ends lost 6 bases and 0 bases respectively, with 18 bases between them. The CDR3 DNA reads TGTGCCAGCAGACGTAAATCCCTGACAAGCTCCTACGAGCAGTACTTC. This translates into CASRRKSLTSSYEQYF.

This chain links TRBV9 with TRBJ2-4; D unclear. The CDR3 consists of 13 residues. V lost 0 bases to trimming and J lost 3 bases, with 4 bases between them. The V gene's germline CDR1 is SGDLS and CDR2 YYNGEE. The CDR3 bases are TGTGCCAGCAGCGTAGGAGGCAAAAACATTCAGTACTTC. Its protein is CASSVGGKNIQYF.

This chain connects TRBV7-6 to TRBJ2-2; D remains ambiguous. V gave up 1 base and J gave up 2 bases, with 5 bases separating them. Germline V gene sequence: CDR1 SGHVS, CDR2 FNYEAQ. This CDR3 region has 14 residues. The CDR3 DNA is TGTGCCAGCAGCTTAGACAGCAACACCGGGGAGCTGTTTTTT. This sequence encodes CASSLDSNTGELFF.

This clone appeared a single time. V gene TRBV19 combines with J gene TRBJ2-2, with TRBD1 identical over 7 bases. Germline V gene lookup returns CDR1 LNHDA and CDR2 SQIVND (reference sequence). Trimming at V came to 5 bases and at J to 0 bases, leaving 9 bases not matched to a gene. The length of the CDR3 is 17 residues. CDR3 nucleotide sequence: TGTGCCAGTAGTCCCGGGACAGCGACAGCGAACACCGGGGAGCTGTTTTTT. It yields the protein CASSPGTATANTGELFF.

The table lists this clone with a count of one. The genes are TRBV6-2 or TRBV6-3 and TRBJ2-3, with 7 positions matching TRBD2. Germline V lookup: CDR1 MNHEY, CDR2 SVGEGT. The CDR3 is 14 amino acids. V was clipped by 6 bases and J by 5 bases; unmatched bases: 8. The CDR3 reads CASSPTSVRDTQYF. Written as DNA, the CDR3 is TGTGCCAGCAGCCCTACTAGCGTACGAGATACGCAGTATTTT.

CDR3 loop: CASSLVGARGYTF. CDR3 sequence (DNA): TGTGCCAGCAGTTTAGTAGGGGCGCGTGGCTACACCTTC. The rearrangement uses TRBV12-3 or TRBV12-4 and TRBJ1-2; D possibly corresponds to TRBD1 (5 bases). V was clipped by 1 base and J by 7 bases, with 10 bases between them. The CDR3 extends over 13 amino acids.

The chain joins TRBV3-1 (or the pseudogene TRBV3-2) to TRBJ2-1; 8 nucleotides align to TRBD1. The CDR3 length is 15 residues. CDR1 and CDR2 (germline): LGHDT, YNNKEL (reference sequence). J gave up 2 bases and V 6 bases, and 6 bases lay outside the gene matches. CDR3 in amino acids: CASSYGQGAYNEQFF. The CDR3 bases are TGTGCCAGCAGTTACGGACAGGGTGCCTACAATGAGCAGTTCTTC.

The rearrangement links TRBV5-1 to TRBJ2-1; 8 bases are shared with TRBD2. The CDR3 has 15 residues. With V trimmed by 0 bases and J by 6 bases, 5 bases remained unmatched. Germline V gene lookup returns CDR1 SGHRS and CDR2 YFSETQ. The CDR3 loop reads CASSLGAGGPNEQFF. The CDR3 DNA sequence: TGCGCCAGCAGCTTGGGTGCGGGAGGACCCAATGAGCAGTTCTTC.

The CDR3 here is CASSPGTGAGYTF. In DNA form, the CDR3 reads TGTGCCAGCAGTCCCGGGACAGGGGCTGGCTACACCTTC. The chain links TRBV6-6 to TRBJ1-2; 10 nucleotides align to TRBD1. The germline CDR1 and CDR2 sequences are MNHNY and SVGAGI (reference sequence). V gave up 5 bases and J gave up 7 bases; unmatched junction bases: 4. The CDR3 is 13 amino acids.

V gene TRBV11-3 combines with J gene TRBJ2-1; 13 nucleotides align to TRBD2. Germline values: CDR1 SGHNT, CDR2 YENEEA. V shed 5 bases, J shed 8 bases, and the junction held 6 bases outside the gene matches. The CDR3 length is 15 residues. For the CDR3, the DNA is TGTGCCAGCAGCACCGGACTAGCGGGAGTGGATGAGCAGTTCTTC. Protein product: CASSTGLAGVDEQFF.

The CDR3 sequence is CASSLGTGFGYTF. CDR3 coding DNA: TGTGCCAGCAGTTTGGGGACAGGGTTTGGCTACACCTTC. The J gene is TRBJ1-2, the V gene TRBV12-3 or TRBV12-4; 9 bases match TRBD1. The CDR3 extends over 13 amino acids. Losses at the gene ends were 3 bases for V and 7 bases for J; bases not matched to a gene: 3.

The CDR3 DNA follows: TGTGCCAGCAGACCCGGACAGGGGAGGCAGTATTTT. Its translation: CASRPGQGRQYF. The chain recombines TRBV2 with TRBJ2-3; TRBD1 matches at 9 bases. The V gene's germline CDR1 is SNHLY and CDR2 FYNNEI. CDR3 length: 12 residues. The V gene end was trimmed by 6 bases and the J gene end by 11 bases; junction bases not matched to a gene: 6.

The chain's CDR3 is CASGPQLYSPLHF. The DNA of the CDR3 is TGTGCCAGCGGGCCCCAGCTTTATTCACCCCTCCACTTT. The V gene is TRBV9, the J gene TRBJ1-6; unclear D gene. Trimming took 7 bases from V and 8 from J, leaving 13 bases between them. The CDR3 covers 13 residues. Per germline, CDR1 SGDLS and CDR2 YYNGEE.

V usage is TRBV5-4 and J usage is TRBJ2-3; 10 nucleotides line up with TRBD1. Looked up from germline, CDR1 is SGHNT and CDR2 is YYREEE (reference sequence). Unmatched junction bases numbered 8, after V lost 4 bases and J lost 3 bases. This CDR3 spans 16 amino acids. The CDR3 region has the DNA TGTGCCAGCAGCCAGGACAGGGGGTGGGGAACAGATACGCAGTATTTT. Amino acids: CASSQDRGWGTDTQYF.

V usage is TRBV7-2 and J usage is TRBJ2-1; 10 bases are shared with TRBD2. Germline V CDR1 and CDR2: SGHTA, FQGNSA. Unmatched junction bases numbered 8, after V lost 5 bases and J lost 7 bases. CDR3 length: 15 amino acids. CDR3 amino acids: CASSVQAGGVNEQFF. CDR3 nucleotides: TGTGCCAGCAGCGTCCAAGCGGGAGGGGTAAATGAGCAGTTCTTC.

The chain uses TRBV12-3 or TRBV12-4 and TRBJ2-1; no definite D call. This CDR3 region has 11 residues. Trimming took off 5 bases at V and 8 bases at J, with 7 bases between the two ends. The CDR3 DNA reads TGTGCCAGCAGTCACTCATATGAGCAGTTCTTC. This encodes CASSHSYEQFF.

J is TRBJ2-3 and V is TRBV11-2; no clear D gene. Trimming pared 1 base from V and 0 bases from J, leaving 8 bases between. CDR1 is SGHAT and CDR2 is FQNNGV in the germline V gene. The CDR3 runs 15 residues. The CDR3 region is CASSLGGPSTDTQYF. CDR3 DNA sequence: TGTGCCAGCAGCTTAGGCGGTCCTAGCACAGATACGCAGTATTTT.

V and J are TRBV24-1 and TRBJ1-2; the match to TRBD1 covers 9 bases. This CDR3 has 13 amino acids. J lost 8 bases, V lost 4 bases, and 4 bases had no gene match. Germline V gene lookup returns CDR1 KGHDR and CDR2 SFDVKD. The CDR3 DNA sequence: TGTGCCACCAGTGACGGGACAGGGTGGGGCTACACCTTC. This sequence encodes CATSDGTGWGYTF.

The chain joins TRBV5-1 to TRBJ2-1; TRBD2 matches at 8 bases. After removal of 4 bases from V and 10 bases from J, the junction contained 10 bases not matched to a gene. Germline CDR1 reads SGHRS; CDR2 reads YFSETQ. The CDR3 has 14 amino acids. CDR3 nucleotides: TGCGCCAGCAGCATAGGGACTAGTGTGGGGGAGCAGTTCTTC. Its protein product is CASSIGTSVGEQFF.

This clone occurred many times. This chain uses TRBV7-2 with TRBJ2-7; D is possibly TRBD2 (5 bases). Germline lookup yields CDR1 SGHTA and CDR2 FQGNSA. The CDR3 spans 14 residues. Trimming took off 6 bases at V and 4 bases at J, with 16 bases between the two ends. In nucleotides, the CDR3 is TGTGCCAGCAGTCATCCTAGTACGGGATACGAGCAGTACTTC. Translation: CASSHPSTGYEQYF. The variable domain in full, completed from reference TRBV7-2 and TRBJ2-7, reads GAGVSQSPSNKVTEKGKDVELRCDPISGHTALYWYRQSLGQGLEFLIYFQGNSAPDKSGLPSDRFSAERTGGSVSTLTIQRTQQEDSAVYLCASSHPSTGYEQYFGPGTRLTVT.

V and J are TRBV6-5 and TRBJ1-6; perhaps TRBD1 as D (5 bases). There are 13 residues in the CDR3. Looked up from germline, CDR1 is MNHEY and CDR2 is SVGAGI. Between the trimmed V and J ends, which lost 7 bases and 7 bases, there was a span of 11 bases. This CDR3 is CASMGRGNSPLHF. The DNA of the CDR3 is TGTGCCAGCATGGGACGGGGGAATTCACCCCTCCACTTT.

The sample holds a few counts of this clone. The rearrangement joins TRBV18 to TRBJ1-5, with 10 bases identical to TRBD1. The trim removed 5 bases at V and 1 base at J, leaving 5 bases unmatched. The CDR3 spans 16 residues. The germline V gene encodes CDR1 KGHSH and CDR2 LQKENI. CDR3: CASSLTGGLSNQPQHF. For the CDR3, the DNA is TGTGCCAGCTCATTGACAGGGGGCTTAAGCAATCAGCCCCAGCATTTT.

The chain employs TRBV27 and TRBJ2-1, with D perhaps matching TRBD1 or TRBD2 (9 bases each). The CDR3 sequence is 19 residues long. Looked up from germline, CDR1 is MNHEY and CDR2 is SMNVEV (reference sequence). V dropped 5 bases and J dropped 6 bases, with 29 bases sitting between them. In nucleotides, the CDR3 is TGTGCCAGCAGTCTCCAGACAGGGGGGGTACTAGCGGGTACCAATGAGCAGTTCTTC. This gives the protein CASSLQTGGVLAGTNEQFF.